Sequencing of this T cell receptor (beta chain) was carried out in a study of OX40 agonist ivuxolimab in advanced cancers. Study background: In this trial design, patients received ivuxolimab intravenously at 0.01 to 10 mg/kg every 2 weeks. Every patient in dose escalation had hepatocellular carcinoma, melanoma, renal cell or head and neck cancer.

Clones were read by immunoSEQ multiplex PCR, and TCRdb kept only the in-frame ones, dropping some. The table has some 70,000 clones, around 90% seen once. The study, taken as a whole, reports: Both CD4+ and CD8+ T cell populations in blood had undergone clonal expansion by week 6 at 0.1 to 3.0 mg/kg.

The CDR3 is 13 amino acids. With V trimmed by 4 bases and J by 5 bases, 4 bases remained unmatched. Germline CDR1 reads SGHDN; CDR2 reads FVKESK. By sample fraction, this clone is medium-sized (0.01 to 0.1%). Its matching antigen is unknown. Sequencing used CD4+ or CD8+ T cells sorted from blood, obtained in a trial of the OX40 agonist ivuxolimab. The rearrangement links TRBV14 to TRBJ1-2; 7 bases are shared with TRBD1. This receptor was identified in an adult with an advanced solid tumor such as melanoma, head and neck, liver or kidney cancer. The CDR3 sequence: CASSRGTAYGYTF. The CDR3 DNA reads TGTGCCAGCAGCCGAGGGACAGCTTATGGCTACACCTTC. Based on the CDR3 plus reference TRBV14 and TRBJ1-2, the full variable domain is EAGVTQFPSHSVIEKGQTVTLRCDPISGHDNLYWYRRVMGKEIKFLLHFVKESKQDESGMPNNRFLAERTGGTYSTLKVQPAELEDSGVYFCASSRGTAYGYTFGSGTRLTVV.